This entry lists 17 T cell receptor beta chains sequenced from one sample in a study of blood T cell repertoires in COVID-19. Clones were sequenced by immunoSEQ multiplex PCR, and TCRdb holds only the in-frame ones, with some missing. The sample has about 120,000 clones; over 65% are singletons. What was sequenced was peripheral blood. The receptors were sampled from a man aged 55 to 70 with acute or convalescent COVID-19.

The chain carries TRBV29-1 and TRBJ2-1; TRBD2 aligns across 14 bases. Germline V gene sequence: CDR1 SQVTM, CDR2 ANQGSEA. The CDR3 contains 13 residues. Germline trimming cut 4 bases from V and 15 bases from J; bases unmatched to any gene: 8. The CDR3 DNA reads as TGCAGCGTTGCCCAGACTAGCGGGAGGGCCAGGTTCTTC. Translated: CSVAQTSGRARFF.

The chain couples TRBV7-3 to TRBJ1-1, with a possible D match to TRBD1 (5 bases). The germline CDR1 and CDR2 sequences are SGHTA and FQGTGA. The CDR3 consists of 13 residues. V was pared by 5 bases and J by 8 bases, with 15 bases between. In DNA, the CDR3 is TGTGCCAGCAGCGTCGGTGCCTGGGGCGAAGCTTTCTTT. Amino acids: CASSVGAWGEAFF. Looking up the rest from reference TRBV7-3 and TRBJ1-1 gives the full variable domain: GAGVSQTPSNKVTEKGKYVELRCDPISGHTALYWYRQSLGQGPEFLIYFQGTGAADDSGLPNDRFFAVRPEGSVSTLKIQRTERGDSAVYLCASSVGAWGEAFFGQGTRLTVV.

This clone has only a few counts. This chain joins TRBV9 and TRBJ2-1; 9 bases map to TRBD2. This CDR3 spans 14 amino acids. The V segment lost 3 bases and the J segment 8 bases; nucleotides outside the gene matches: 6. Germline assignment: CDR1 SGDLS and CDR2 YYNGEE. The CDR3, as DNA: TGTGCCAGCAGCGCTGCGGGAGGGCCCTATGAGCAGTTCTTC. Translating gives CASSAAGGPYEQFF.

Concerning this clone itself: This sample includes further DNA sequences coding for the same CDR3. The chain carries TRBV5-1 and TRBJ2-7; 10 bases fit TRBD1. The trim removed 3 bases at V and 2 bases at J, leaving 2 bases unmatched. Looked up from germline, CDR1 is SGHRS and CDR2 is YFSETQ. The CDR3 has 14 amino acids. CDR3 coding DNA: TGCGCCAGCAGCTCCGGGACAGGGGCCTACGAGCAGTACTTC. Protein: CASSSGTGAYEQYF.

V gene TRBV18 combines with J gene TRBJ2-1; D not certain. The CDR3 runs to 14 residues. V was pared by 0 bases and J by 6 bases, with 9 bases between. Per the germline V gene, CDR1 is KGHSH and CDR2 is LQKENI. Here the CDR3 reads CASSPPLEPNEQFF. For the CDR3, the DNA is TGTGCCAGCTCACCACCGTTGGAGCCCAATGAGCAGTTCTTC.

The CDR3 DNA sequence: TGTGCCAGCAGCCCCTGGACAGGGGCCGAGCAGTACTTC. Translated, it gives CASSPWTGAEQYF. V and J are TRBV9 and TRBJ2-7; 9 bases fit TRBD1. Trimming cost V 4 bases and J 6 bases; bases outside gene matches: 5. In germline, CDR1 is SGDLS, CDR2 YYNGEE. This CDR3 has 13 residues.

The V and J genes are TRBV10-3 and TRBJ2-2; possibly TRBD1 for D (7 bases). Trimming removed 3 bases from V and 6 bases from J, with 11 bases in between. CDR1 is ENHRY and CDR2 is SYGVKD in the germline V gene. CDR3 length: 14 amino acids. Here the CDR3 reads CAISDSRGAGELFF. CDR3 DNA sequence: TGTGCCATCAGTGATAGCAGGGGGGCCGGGGAGCTGTTTTTT.

V is TRBV29-1 and J is TRBJ1-3; D ambiguous. The CDR3 has 14 residues. Deletions cut 6 bases from V and 2 bases from J, with 14 bases between. Germline V CDR1 and CDR2: SQVTM, ANQGSEA. The CDR3 loop reads CSVEERGTGNTIYF. The CDR3 DNA reads TGCAGCGTGGAGGAGAGAGGGACTGGAAACACCATATATTTT.

The chain uses TRBV6-5 and TRBJ1-3; maybe TRBD1 (5 bases). Germline loops: CDR1 MNHEY, CDR2 SVGAGI. The V end lost 3 bases, the J end lost 0 bases, and 9 bases lay between the germline ends. This CDR3 has 15 amino acids. The CDR3 is CASSYDSLSGNTIYF. The DNA for the CDR3 is TGTGCCAGCAGTTATGACAGCCTCTCTGGAAACACCATATATTTT.

The V call is TRBV10-2, the J call TRBJ1-5; D is ambiguous. Trimming took 3 bases from V and 0 from J, leaving 6 bases between them. The CDR3 has 14 residues. Germline CDR1 WSHSY, CDR2 SAAADI. The CDR3 sequence: CASSDIYSNQPQHF. CDR3 DNA sequence: TGCGCCAGCAGTGACATCTATAGCAATCAGCCCCAGCATTTT.

V usage is TRBV28 and J usage is TRBJ2-7; maybe TRBD2 (6 bases). The CDR3 is made up of 15 amino acids. Germline loops: CDR1 MDHEN, CDR2 SYDVKM. Deletions cut 7 bases from V and 2 bases from J, with 18 bases between. The CDR3 DNA follows: TGTGCCAGCACCATAGGGGTGGGGGAGGCCTACGAGCAGTACTTC. It translates to CASTIGVGEAYEQYF.

V usage is TRBV27 and J usage is TRBJ1-1, with D possibly matching TRBD1 (5 bases). Deletions cut 4 bases from V and 8 bases from J, with 17 bases between. Germline V lookup: CDR1 MNHEY, CDR2 SMNVEV (reference sequence). The CDR3 extends over 14 amino acids. This CDR3 is CASSYNPRGSEAFF. The CDR3 DNA reads TGTGCCAGCAGTTATAACCCTCGGGGGAGCGAAGCTTTCTTT.

V and J are TRBV12-3 or TRBV12-4 and TRBJ2-4; D is unresolved. V was pared by 6 bases and J by 8 bases, with 14 bases between. The CDR3 extends over 13 amino acids. Here the CDR3 DNA reads TGTGCCAGCAGCCCAGGCGACGTGGACATTCAGTACTTC. Protein product: CASSPGDVDIQYF.

The V gene is TRBV7-2, the J gene TRBJ1-1, with 7 bases lining up with TRBD1. This CDR3 region has 13 residues. V dropped 5 bases and J dropped 4; count of bases not matched to a gene: 4. Per the germline V gene, CDR1 is SGHTA and CDR2 is FQGNSA. The CDR3 region is CASSQGQITEAFF. For the CDR3, the DNA is TGTGCCAGCAGCCAGGGACAGATCACTGAAGCTTTCTTT.

CDR3 DNA: TGTGCCAGCACCCCGGACTACAGGAACACCGGGGAGCTGTTTTTT. Translating it yields CASTPDYRNTGELFF. The chain has TRBV27 and TRBJ2-2; D is possibly TRBD2 (6 bases). This CDR3 contains 15 residues. CDR1 MNHEY and CDR2 SMNVEV come from the germline V gene (reference sequence). Trimming removed 7 bases from V and 1 base from J, with 13 bases in between.

This chain uses TRBV5-4 with TRBJ1-1, with D tentatively TRBD1 (6 bases). There are 14 residues in the CDR3. Trimming shortened V by 4 bases and J by 2 bases, and 12 bases separated the two germline ends. Germline V gene data show CDR1 as SGHNT and CDR2 as YYREEE (reference sequence). The CDR3 bases are TGTGCCAGCAGCCTACAGGGCGCCAACACTGAAGCTTTCTTT. Residues: CASSLQGANTEAFF.

The rearrangement links TRBV28 to TRBJ1-1, with TRBD1 as a possible D gene (5 bases). The length of the CDR3 is 14 residues. V was clipped by 3 bases and J by 1 base, with 9 bases between them. The germline V gene has CDR1 MDHEN and CDR2 SYDVKM. CDR3 bases: TGTGCCAGCAGTTTCGGGCAGGGGAACACTGAAGCTTTCTTT. Its translation is CASSFGQGNTEAFF.